These 25 T cell receptor beta chains were all obtained from the same sample, sequenced in a study of tumor-infiltrating lymphocytes in primary liver carcinoma. Bulk tissue was left unsorted, and RNA and DNA were co-extracted from about 19-30 mg of it. Constant-region priming of about 0.5 ug total RNA yielded TCR beta cDNA. Sequencing libraries for TCR beta derived from three nested multiplex PCR rounds that used slightly modified ARM-PCR. Use of TRBV1-TRBV30 forward primers with a C-beta reverse primer characterized the first two PCR rounds, which lasted around 9 cycles each. TCRdb redid the calling of the multiplex PCR reads with MiXCR, one entry per CDR3 protein. In the table there are tens of thousands of distinct CDR3 sequences, about 80% of which are singletons. Sequencing input: liver tumor tissue from sampling region 5. Subset: tumor region T5, tumor centre. The receptors derive from a man aged 35-49 years with primary liver carcinoma and hepatitis B virus infection.

The chain combines TRBV11-1 with TRBJ2-1; D not certain. Deletions cut 9 bases from V and 2 bases from J, with 20 bases between. The length of the CDR3 is 16 residues. CDR1 and CDR2 (germline): SGHAT, FQDESV (reference sequence). CDR3 loop: CASAWNVLSTYNEQFF. The DNA of the CDR3 is TGTGCCAGTGCCTGGAACGTCCTGAGCACCTACAATGAGCAGTTCTTC.

As for this clonotype: One end of the junction varies from germline; a read error may be responsible. The chain carries TRBV11-3 and TRBJ2-1, with 8 bases matching TRBD2. Germline CDR1 reads SGHNT; CDR2 reads YENEEA. The CDR3 runs to 15 residues. The CDR3 reads CASSLGREDLDEQFF. The CDR3 DNA follows: TGTGCCAGTAGCTTAGGGCGGGAGGATCTAGATGAGCAGTTCTTC. Based on the CDR3 plus reference TRBV11-3 and TRBJ2-1, the full variable domain is EAGVVQSPRYKIIEKKQPVAFWCNPISGHNTLYWYLQNLGQGPELLIRYENEEAVDDSQLPKDRFSAERLKGVDSTLKIQPAELGDSAVYLCASSLGREDLDEQFFGPGTRLTVL.

This clonotype was detected only once. The chain couples TRBV7-9 to TRBJ1-1, with D possibly matching TRBD1 (5 bases). Germline assignment: CDR1 SEHNR and CDR2 FQNEAQ (reference sequence). CDR3 length equals 15 residues. V was trimmed by 6 bases and J by 3 bases, leaving 17 bases between them. This CDR3 is CASSLTSGRDTEAFF. DNA of the CDR3: TGTGCCAGCAGTTTAACCTCAGGGAGGGACACTGAAGCTTTCTTT. Together with reference TRBV7-9 and TRBJ1-1, the CDR3 gives the full variable domain: DTGVSQNPRHKITKRGQNVTFRCDPISEHNRLYWYRQTLGQGPEFLTYFQNEAQLEKSRLLSDRFSAERPKGSFSTLEIQRTEQGDSAMYLCASSLTSGRDTEAFFGQGTRLTVV.

On this clonotype: One end of the junction does not line up with germline, which may come from a read error. The chain is built from TRBV6-2 or TRBV6-3 and TRBJ2-5; D gene uncertain. This CDR3 region has 12 residues. Germline V gene sequence: CDR1 MNHEY, CDR2 SVGEGT. This CDR3 reads CAISNSQETQYF. In DNA form, the CDR3 reads TGTGCCATCAGCAACAGTCAAGAGACCCAGTATTTC.

This clonotype was picked up many times. The J gene is TRBJ2-2, the V gene TRBV5-1; TRBD2 aligns across 8 bases. CDR1 and CDR2 from the germline V gene are SGHRS and YFSETQ. The CDR3 extends over 18 amino acids. The V gene end was trimmed by 0 bases and the J gene end by 3 bases; junction bases not matched to a gene: 10. The DNA for the CDR3 is TGCGCCAGCAGCTTGGAGGGGACTAGTCCCGATTACACCGGGGAGCTGTTTTTT. It yields the protein CASSLEGTSPDYTGELFF.

Regarding this clonotype: The junction differs from germline at one of its ends, possibly a read error. The genes are TRBV5-6 and TRBJ1-2; tentatively, D is TRBD1 (5 bases). Germline V gives CDR1 SGHDT, CDR2 YYEEEE. The CDR3 is 16 residues long. CDR3 nucleotide sequence: TGTGCCAGCAACCACAATTACCGGGACCCTAACTATGGCTACACTTTC. Encoded protein: CASNHNYRDPNYGYTF.

Turning to this clonotype: This may stem from a read error, because a much larger clone lies one nucleotide away. The gene calls are TRBV21-1 and TRBJ2-5; whether TRBD1, the table's D call, matches the DNA was not checked. TRBV21-1 is classified as a pseudogene. The CDR3 totals 17 residues. CDR3 DNA: TGTACCAGCAGCAAAGCGCGAGATAGGGGTGTTGGGGAGACCCAGTACTTC. Protein product: CTSSKARDRGVGETQYF.

As for this clonotype: The junction and the germline gene differ at one end; a read error may be behind it. V and J are TRBV7-8 and TRBJ2-5; D possibly corresponds to TRBD1 (5 bases). Germline lookup yields CDR1 SGHVS and CDR2 FQNEAQ. This CDR3 region has 16 residues. The CDR3 DNA follows: TGTGCCTGCAGCTTGGTAACGACAGACTTACAAGAGACCCAGTACTTC. Amino acids: CACSLVTTDLQETQYF. Looking up the rest from reference TRBV7-8 and TRBJ2-5 gives the full variable domain: GAGVSQSPRYKVAKRGQDVALRCDPISGHVSLFWYQQALGQGPEFLTYFQNEAQLDKSGLPSDRFFAERPEGSVSTLKIQRTQQEDSAVYLCACSLVTTDLQETQYFGPGTRLLVL.

The rearrangement uses TRBV11-2 and TRBJ2-5, with TRBD1 as a possible D gene (5 bases). The CDR3 contains 14 residues. Trimming removed 1 base at V and 2 bases at J, with 8 bases between. The germline V gene has CDR1 SGHAT and CDR2 FQNNGV. In nucleotides, the CDR3 is TGTGCCAGCAGCTTAGGGGGCTGGCAAGAGACCCAGTACTTC. This codes for CASSLGGWQETQYF.

The chain combines TRBV4-2 with TRBJ2-1; 10 bases line up with TRBD2. Germline CDR1 and CDR2: LGHNA and YNFKEQ. Trimming removed 7 bases from V and 1 base from J; junction bases left unmatched: 7. The CDR3 totals 16 residues. CDR3 amino acids: CASNSSSGRSYNEQFF. The CDR3 region has the DNA TGTGCCAGCAACTCTTCTAGCGGGAGATCCTACAATGAGCAGTTCTTC.

About this clonotype: This CDR3 fails to terminate in the conserved phenylalanine or tryptophan, so it likely reflects a read error. The rearrangement links TRBV5-6 to TRBJ2-1; D could derive from TRBD1 or TRBD2 (6 bases each). The CDR3 length is 13 residues. Per the germline V gene, CDR1 is SGHDT and CDR2 is YYEEEE. The CDR3 DNA reads as TGTGCAAGCACCCGGGGGCCCAACAATGGGCAGTTCCTC. It encodes CASTRGPNNGQFL.

On this clonotype: The conserved phenylalanine or tryptophan is not found at the CDR3 terminus, so this likely reflects a read error. This chain uses TRBV29-1 with TRBJ2-1; the D gene is possibly TRBD2 (6 bases). The CDR3 loop spans 14 amino acids. V was cut by 3 bases and J by 3 bases, with 12 bases left in between. The germline CDR1 and CDR2 sequences are SQVTM and ANQGSEA. CDR3 residues: CSVDQVGLYNEQFV. In DNA, the CDR3 is TGCAGCGTTGACCAAGTGGGACTCTACAATGAGCAGTTCGTC.

The CDR3 DNA follows: TGTGCCAGCAGCTTGTGTGCTAGCGGGAGCGGCGGCACAGATACGCAGTATTTT. Amino acids: CASSLCASGSGGTDTQYF. This chain uses TRBV7-9 with TRBJ2-3, with 10 bases fitting TRBD2. V shed 3 bases and J 1 base; nucleotides not matched to a gene: 10. From germline, CDR1 is SEHNR and CDR2 FQNEAQ (reference sequence). CDR3 length equals 18 residues.

The genes are TRBV5-1 and TRBJ2-3; perhaps TRBD2 as D (5 bases). With 2 bases removed from V and 3 bases from J, the gap between germline ends came to 22 bases. The CDR3 has 18 residues. Germline assignment: CDR1 SGHRS and CDR2 YFSETQ. The CDR3, as DNA: TGCGCCAGCAGCTTTGGACTCCGATTGGAATCCCTAACAGATACGCAGTATTTT. The encoded protein is CASSFGLRLESLTDTQYF.

This chain connects TRBV5-1 to TRBJ2-3, with D possibly being TRBD1 or TRBD2 (5 bases each). Germline-derived CDR1 and CDR2 are SGHRS and YFSETQ. The V end lost 4 bases, the J end lost 5 bases, and 17 bases lay between the germline ends. The CDR3 spans 15 residues. This CDR3 reads CASSATGTEGDTQYF. CDR3 nucleotide sequence: TGCGCCAGCAGCGCTACCGGGACCGAGGGAGATACGCAGTATTTT.

This clonotype was detected ten times or more. CDR3 residues: CASSNWGYEQYF. CDR3 in DNA: TGTGCCAGCAGTAATTGGGGATACGAGCAGTACTTC. This chain connects TRBV6-2 or TRBV6-3 to TRBJ2-7; no reliable D call. The CDR3 sequence is 12 residues long. V was clipped by 5 bases and J by 4 bases, with 9 bases between them. Germline CDR1 MNHEY, CDR2 SVGEGT.

As for this clonotype: This clone may be a read error of a much larger clone one base away. The CDR3 carries no conserved terminal phenylalanine or tryptophan, so it likely arises from a read error. The J gene is TRBJ2-7, the V gene TRBV11-2; no clear D gene. Germline V gives CDR1 SGHAT, CDR2 FQNNGV. The CDR3 is 11 amino acids. The CDR3 DNA reads as TGTGCCAGCAGATTAGGCTACGAGCAGTACCTC. As protein: CASRLGYEQYL.

This clonotype appeared once. An end of the junction does not agree with germline; a read error may underlie this. The chain is built from TRBV11-1 and TRBJ2-2; tentative D call: TRBD1 (5 bases). The germline gives CDR1 SGHAT, CDR2 FQDESV (reference sequence). CDR3 length equals 13 residues. CDR3 residues: CASCFWGTGELFF. The CDR3 DNA follows: TGTGCCAGCTGCTTTTGGGGCACCGGAGAGCTGTTTTTT. Supplemented by reference TRBV11-1 and TRBJ2-2, the full variable domain reads EAEVAQSPRYKITEKSQAVAFWCDPISGHATLYWYRQILGQGPELLVQFQDESVVDDSQLPKDRFSAERLKGVDSTLKIQPAELGDSAMYLCASCFWGTGELFFGEGSRLTVL.

The chain links TRBV12-3 or TRBV12-4 to TRBJ1-5, with D unresolved. Trimming stripped 7 bases from V and 4 bases from J, with 17 bases between. The CDR3 is made up of 15 amino acids. The CDR3 DNA follows: TGTGCCAGCATGCCGAGCACCGCAATAAATCAGCCCCAGCATTTT. Protein: CASMPSTAINQPQHF.

As for this clonotype: One end of the junction is discordant with germline, which a read error may explain. CDR3 loop: CASTVCYGDTDAFF. For the CDR3, the DNA is TGTGCCAGCACCGTCTGCTACGGGGACACTGATGCTTTCTTT. This sequence joins TRBV12-3 or TRBV12-4 and TRBJ1-1, with TRBD1 as a possible D gene (6 bases). This CDR3 is 14 amino acids long.

Of note for this clonotype: Germline is not matched at one junction end, which may reflect a read error. V is TRBV5-1 and J is TRBJ2-7; D is undetermined. CDR1 SGHRS and CDR2 YFSETQ come from the germline V gene. This CDR3 is 12 amino acids long. Written as DNA, the CDR3 is TGCGCAAGCAGACATATCGACGACGAGCAGTACTTC. Translation gives CASRHIDDEQYF.

This clonotype was picked up one time. One end of the junction fails to match germline, which may point to a read error. This chain uses TRBV6-5 with TRBJ1-2, with D possibly matching TRBD1 (5 bases). CDR1 is MNHEY, CDR2 SVGAGI, per germline. The CDR3 runs 13 residues. CDR3 sequence reads: CASILSRGYRYTF. CDR3 nucleotide sequence: TGTGCCAGCATCCTCAGTCGGGGCTATCGCTACACCTTC.

This clonotype was seen many times. The V call is TRBV7-3, the J call TRBJ1-2; 7 bases line up with TRBD1. J gave up 7 bases and V 5 bases, and 7 bases lay outside the gene matches. CDR1 and CDR2 (germline): SGHTA, FQGTGA. This CDR3 has 13 residues. The CDR3 coding sequence is TGTGCCAGCAGCCTCGACAGGGTTAGTGGCTACACCTTC. Translation gives CASSLDRVSGYTF. The variable domain in full, with the rest retrieved from reference TRBV7-3 and TRBJ1-2, is GAGVSQTPSNKVTEKGKYVELRCDPISGHTALYWYRQSLGQGPEFLIYFQGTGAADDSGLPNDRFFAVRPEGSVSTLKIQRTERGDSAVYLCASSLDRVSGYTFGSGTRLTVV.

As to this clonotype: The junction shows a germline mismatch at one end, possibly a read error. The gene calls are TRBV12-3 or TRBV12-4 and TRBJ1-4; a weak D match, TRBD1 (5 bases). The CDR3 loop spans 13 amino acids. The CDR3 is CDSSLAGTEELFF. CDR3 coding DNA: TGTGACAGCAGTTTAGCAGGGACTGAAGAACTGTTTTTT.

The table lists this clonotype with a few counts. Because it lacks the conserved phenylalanine or tryptophan at the end, this CDR3 is likely a read error. CDR3 in DNA: TGTGCCAGCAGCCCTATTGGCACTGAAGCTTTCCTT. The encoded protein is CASSPIGTEAFL. This rearrangement joins TRBV12-3 or TRBV12-4 to TRBJ1-1; no definite D call. The length of the CDR3 is 12 residues. V lost 6 bases and J lost 4, with 9 bases in between.